The rows below give T cell receptor beta chains drawn from one sample of a study of regulatory T cells in long-lasting Graves disease. TCRdb reprocessed the multiplex PCR reads via MiXCR and lists one record per CDR3 protein. The sample gives approximately 360,000 distinct CDR3 sequences, more than 20% of which show up once; about 29% is in the top ten. Sequenced here: peripheral blood mononuclear cells (PBMCs), sampled when the disease was refractory, from a patient treated with antithyroid drugs. The receptors derive from a woman in her thirties or forties with Graves disease. Both conserved end residues are part of each CDR3. A D gene is named only where the DNA matches it firmly. Some rows have no size entry. The others give once, few or many, or a class for an expanded clone.

cdr3_length,j_call,v_call,clone_size,d_call,cdr3_nt,cdr3_aa
15,TRBJ2-7,TRBV14,few,NA,TGTGCCAGCAGCCAACAGGGGTTACACTCCTACGAGCAGTACTTC,CASSQQGLHSYEQYF
13,TRBJ2-5,TRBV2,many,NA,TGTGCCAGCATGGGTCGGGAGAGGGAGACCCAGTACTTC,CASMGRERETQYF
14,TRBJ2-2,TRBV6-1,few,NA,TGTGCCAGCACCGCCTCAGGGCTTGACGGGGAGCTGTTTTTT,CASTASGLDGELFF
16,TRBJ1-5,TRBV12-3/TRBV12-4,NA,TRBD1,TGTGCCAGCAGTTTGGAGACAGGGAACGGCAATCAGCCCCAGCATTTT,CASSLETGNGNQPQHF
15,TRBJ2-5,TRBV20-1,many,TRBD2,TGCAGTCCACTAGCGGGAGGCTCAACGGGGGAGACCCAGTACTTC,CSPLAGGSTGETQYF
16,TRBJ2-6,TRBV7-9,few,NA,TGTGCCAGCAGCTTGGGACGGAGCTCTGGGGCCAACGTCCTGACTTTC,CASSLGRSSGANVLTF
14,TRBJ2-7,TRBV11-2,many,NA,TGTGCCAGCAGCTTGATTGCGGGGTTCAACGAGCAGTACTTC,CASSLIAGFNEQYF
13,TRBJ2-7,TRBV20-1,many,TRBD2,TGCAGTGCTAGAGGGACTAGCTCCTACGAGCAGTACTTC,CSARGTSSYEQYF
13,TRBJ2-7,TRBV10-1,many,NA,TGCGCCAGCAGTGACTCGACAGCCTACGAGCAGTACTTC,CASSDSTAYEQYF
14,TRBJ1-2,TRBV3-1,NA,TRBD1,TGTGCCAGCAGCCTATCTGGAGGGGGCTCTGGCTACACCTTC,CASSLSGGGSGYTF
15,TRBJ2-5,TRBV6-1,many,NA,TGTGCCAGCAGTGCATCCCCGGACAGCCAAGAGACCCAGTACTTC,CASSASPDSQETQYF
14,TRBJ2-7,TRBV10-3,few,TRBD1,TGTGCCATCGGGACCCGGGACAGCAATTACGAGCAGTACTTC,CAIGTRDSNYEQYF
17,TRBJ2-7,TRBV3-1,NA,NA,TGTGCCAGCAGCCAAGATCGGACGGGATTCGGGACCTACGAGCAGTACTTC,CASSQDRTGFGTYEQYF
14,TRBJ2-5,TRBV29-1,few,NA,TGCAGCGTTGCCGGCGGGACCGGCTGGGAGACCCAGTACTTC,CSVAGGTGWETQYF
13,TRBJ2-5,TRBV7-6,NA,NA,TGTGCCAGCAGATCAGGGGTGTGGGAGACCCAGTACTTC,CASRSGVWETQYF
15,TRBJ2-2,TRBV28,few,NA,TGTGCCAGCAGCCTAGGGGGGCCCGTATTAGGGGAGCTGTTTTTT,CASSLGGPVLGELFF
14,TRBJ2-7,TRBV28,few,TRBD2,TGTGCCACCCGGGGGGGGATGAGCTCCTACGAGCAGTACTTC,CATRGGMSSYEQYF
17,TRBJ2-1,TRBV11-2,NA,TRBD2,TGTGCCAGCAGCTTAACCCTCAGCGGGAGGATCTACAATGAGCAGTTCTTC,CASSLTLSGRIYNEQFF
13,TRBJ2-5,TRBV20-1,many,TRBD1,TGCAGTGCCCCGGGACAGGGCATGGAGACCCAGTACTTC,CSAPGQGMETQYF
17,TRBJ2-5,TRBV7-9,NA,NA,TGTGCCAGCAGCTTATCCTCAGGGACGGCCGTTACAGAGACCCAGTACTTC,CASSLSSGTAVTETQYF
14,TRBJ1-1,TRBV30,few,NA,TGTGCCTGGCCCCCGGTGGGGGGTTCCTCTGAAGCTTTCTTT,CAWPPVGGSSEAFF
18,TRBJ1-3,TRBV28,many,TRBD1,TGTGCCAGCAGATATACCGGGACAGGGGTATACTCTGGAAACACCATATATTTT,CASRYTGTGVYSGNTIYF
15,TRBJ2-7,TRBV28,many,TRBD1,TGTGCCAGCAGTATCCCGGGACAGCGCTCCTACGAGCAGTACTTC,CASSIPGQRSYEQYF
18,TRBJ2-2,TRBV28,many,NA,TGTGCCAGCAGTTTCCCACTGGCGGGACTCCCTAACACCGGGGAGCTGTTTTTT,CASSFPLAGLPNTGELFF
16,TRBJ1-1,TRBV5-1,NA,NA,TGCGCCAGCAGCTTGGTCCTTAGACGATACAACACTGAAGCTTTCTTT,CASSLVLRRYNTEAFF
12,TRBJ1-4,TRBV28,NA,NA,TGTGGCAGCAGTGCGGGATTCGAAAAACTGTTTTTT,CGSSAGFEKLFF
14,TRBJ2-1,TRBV27,NA,TRBD2,TGTGCCAGCAGTACGCTAGCGGGAGGGCATGAGCAGTTCTTC,CASSTLAGGHEQFF
19,TRBJ2-3,TRBV24-1,few,TRBD2,TGTGCCACCAGTGGAACCGGGACTAGCTACGAAGGCTACACAGATACGCAGTATTTT,CATSGTGTSYEGYTDTQYF
15,TRBJ1-1,TRBV20-1,NA,NA,TGCAGTGCTAGAGATGTGGCAGGTCAGGGAACTGAAGCTTTCTTT,CSARDVAGQGTEAFF
17,TRBJ2-6,TRBV7-9,NA,TRBD1,TGTGCCAGCAGCGGCTGGGACAGAGAATCTGGGGCCAACGTCCTGACTTTC,CASSGWDRESGANVLTF
13,TRBJ2-7,TRBV19,NA,NA,TGTGCCAGTAGTATAACCGGGAACGACGAGCAGTACTTC,CASSITGNDEQYF
15,TRBJ2-7,TRBV11-2,many,NA,TGTGCCAGCAGACTCGCCCCGCGTGCGTCCTACGAGCAGTACTTC,CASRLAPRASYEQYF
16,TRBJ2-7,TRBV28,many,TRBD2,TGTGCCAGCAGTCCTAATTGGGGGGGGATTTCCTACGAGCAGTACTTC,CASSPNWGGISYEQYF
13,TRBJ2-5,TRBV2,many,NA,TGTGCCAGTGGGGGTGCTCCGGGGGAGACCCAGTACTTC,CASGGAPGETQYF
18,TRBJ1-5,TRBV6-1,many,NA,TGTGCCAGCAGCCCAACGCGGGCAGGCCTATTCCCCGATCAGCCCCAGCATTTT,CASSPTRAGLFPDQPQHF
17,TRBJ2-7,TRBV28,many,NA,TGTGCCAGCAACCCTCAACGGGGGCGCGGGGACCCCTACGAGCAGTACTTC,CASNPQRGRGDPYEQYF
13,TRBJ1-5,TRBV20-1,NA,NA,TGCAGTGCTATGGTAAGGCCCAATCAGCCCCAGCATTTT,CSAMVRPNQPQHF
17,TRBJ1-5,TRBV19,many,NA,TGTGCCAGTAGTACACTTGGACAGCAGGGAGGTGGTCAGCCCCAGCATTTT,CASSTLGQQGGGQPQHF
14,TRBJ2-7,TRBV7-6,few,TRBD2,TGTGCCAGCAGCTTGGCTAGCGGTAACTACGAGCAGTACTTC,CASSLASGNYEQYF
15,TRBJ2-6,TRBV6-1,many,NA,TGTGCCAGCAAACGGACGGGCCCTGGGGCCAACGTCCTGACTTTC,CASKRTGPGANVLTF
15,TRBJ2-7,TRBV6-4,few,NA,TGTGCCAGCAGCGCCGGGACCAGGGTCAACTACGAGCAGTACTTC,CASSAGTRVNYEQYF
13,TRBJ1-2,TRBV12-3/TRBV12-4,many,NA,TGTGCCAGCAGTTTAGGCAGGGACTATGGCTACACCTTC,CASSLGRDYGYTF
14,TRBJ2-7,TRBV14,NA,NA,TGTGCCAGCAGCCCCCGACAGGGGAGGGGCGAGCAGTACTTC,CASSPRQGRGEQYF
15,TRBJ2-7,TRBV12-3/TRBV12-4,many,NA,TGTGCCAGCAGTGCGAAAGCCGGGGCGAGCTACGAGCAGTACTTC,CASSAKAGASYEQYF
14,TRBJ2-2,TRBV24-1,NA,NA,TGTGCCACCAGTGCTGAGAAGTACACCGGGGAGCTGTTTTTT,CATSAEKYTGELFF
14,TRBJ1-5,TRBV5-6,many,NA,TGTGCCAGCAGCTTGGCGGATGGCAATCAGCCCCAGCATTTT,CASSLADGNQPQHF
15,TRBJ2-2,TRBV24-1,NA,NA,TGTGCCACCAGTGATCCAGCCCGAGACACCGGGGAGCTGTTTTTT,CATSDPARDTGELFF
13,TRBJ2-7,TRBV11-2,many,NA,TGTGCCAGCAGCTTTGGGCAATCGGGCGAGCAGTACTTC,CASSFGQSGEQYF
16,TRBJ1-2,TRBV5-1,NA,NA,TGCGCCAGCAGCTTGGATTTCGGTGGGATTCCTTATGGCTACACCTTC,CASSLDFGGIPYGYTF
16,TRBJ2-2,TRBV14,once,TRBD2,TGTGCCAGCAGCCCCCTAGCGGGAGGGCCCGCCGGGGAGCTGTTTTTT,CASSPLAGGPAGELFF
15,TRBJ1-2,TRBV12-3/TRBV12-4,many,TRBD1,TGTGCCAGCAGTTCCGGGGGGACAGGGGGATATGGCTACACCTTC,CASSSGGTGGYGYTF
12,TRBJ2-2,TRBV19,NA,NA,TGTGCCAGTAGGGGGGTAACCGGGGAGCTGTTTTTT,CASRGVTGELFF
15,TRBJ2-5,TRBV5-5,few,NA,TGTGCCAGCAGCCCGGGGAGAACACAAAAAGAGACCCAGTACTTC,CASSPGRTQKETQYF
15,TRBJ1-1,TRBV28,many,NA,TGTGCCAGCAGAACAGCCGGGAGTCTTCACACTGAAGCTTTCTTT,CASRTAGSLHTEAFF
14,TRBJ2-7,TRBV27,many,TRBD1,TGTGCCAGCAGTTCCCTCCTAACAGGGGAGAAGCAGTACTTC,CASSSLLTGEKQYF
14,TRBJ1-6,TRBV20-1,NA,NA,TGCAGTGCTAGGGCGGGAGGTTATAATTCACCCCTCCACTTT,CSARAGGYNSPLHF
13,TRBJ1-2,TRBV7-9,few,NA,TGTGCCAGCAGCTTAGATGCAGCTTATGGCTACACCTTC,CASSLDAAYGYTF
17,TRBJ2-1,TRBV27,few,TRBD2,TGTGCCAGCAGTTCCCCGGCGCTAGCGGGAGTAAAAAATGAGCAGTTCTTC,CASSSPALAGVKNEQFF
15,TRBJ1-2,TRBV5-6,few,NA,TGTGCCAGCAGCGGAAGAACATGGGGGAACTATGGCTACACCTTC,CASSGRTWGNYGYTF